This T cell receptor (beta chain) emerged from a study of cytomegalovirus exposure and HLA in healthy donors. The study's findings and limits: For most TCR beta V segments, an earlier analysis put the productive rate at about 87% or about 30% of the time. Of the V segments, some could not be distinguished, including TRBV6-2 and TRBV6-3, and were excluded. In a later analysis, HLA-associated TCR beta chains were more clonally expanded than equally common others.

Donors counted as nominally healthy when sampled, yet unrecorded immune exposures were likely. About this clone: The antigen is unknown.

The PCR made use of 60 Vbeta and 13 Jbeta primers. Assay used: immunoSEQ multiplex PCR; TCRdb lists only in-frame clones, some missing. Among some 120,000 clones, just under 70% were seen once, and the ten largest hold approximately 9%. Germline values: CDR1 SGHTS, CDR2 YDEGEE. The V gene end was trimmed by 4 bases and the J gene end by 9 bases; junction bases not matched to a gene: 16. The CDR3 consists of 17 residues. Sequenced material: PBMCs. The J gene is TRBJ2-4, the V gene TRBV5-8; 10 nucleotides align to TRBD1. The TCR sequence derives from a man younger than 45 in good health and CMV-seropositive. The CDR3, as DNA: TGTGCCAGCAGCGCCCGAGGCCGGGACAGGGGATTTTCCATTCAGTACTTC. It specifies CASSARGRDRGFSIQYF.